This T cell receptor beta chain was recorded in a study of OX40 agonist ivuxolimab in advanced cancers. This table comes from immunoSEQ multiplex PCR, and its TCRdb copy is limited to in-frame clones, with some not included. The repertoire holds just under 20,000 clones, with approximately 87% as singletons. The V end lost 0 bases, the J end lost 7 bases, and 7 bases lay between the germline ends. Germline values: CDR1 SEHNR, CDR2 FQNEAQ (reference sequence). This CDR3 is 12 amino acids long. This rearrangement joins TRBV7-9 to TRBJ2-7, with TRBD1 as a possible D gene (6 bases). This clonotype originated in an adult with an advanced solid tumor such as melanoma, head and neck, liver or kidney cancer. Sequencing was performed on CD4+ or CD8+ T cells sorted from blood, taken in a trial of the OX40 agonist ivuxolimab. The CDR3 loop reads CASSLATGEQYF. The CDR3 nucleotides read TGTGCCAGCAGCTTAGCGACAGGTGAGCAGTACTTC.